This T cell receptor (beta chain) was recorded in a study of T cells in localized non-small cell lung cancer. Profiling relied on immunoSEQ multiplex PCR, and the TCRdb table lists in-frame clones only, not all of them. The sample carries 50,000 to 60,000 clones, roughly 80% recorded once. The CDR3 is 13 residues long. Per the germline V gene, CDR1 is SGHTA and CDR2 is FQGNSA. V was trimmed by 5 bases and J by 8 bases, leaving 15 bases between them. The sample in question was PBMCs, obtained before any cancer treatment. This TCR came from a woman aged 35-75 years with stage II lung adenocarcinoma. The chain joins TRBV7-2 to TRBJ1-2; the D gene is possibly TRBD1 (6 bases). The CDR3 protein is CASSPTGLGGYTF. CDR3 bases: TGTGCCAGCAGCCCGACAGGTCTCGGGGGCTACACCTTC.